This T cell receptor (beta chain) was recorded in a study of T cell repertoires in cytomegalovirus infection. Study context: Through public TCR beta signatures, both CMV infection and matching HLA type were indicated.

About this clonotype itself: The antigen is unknown.

This CDR3 spans 18 amino acids. V was pared by 1 base and J by 0 bases, with 10 bases of the junction left unmatched. Germline CDR1 and CDR2: SEHNR and FQNEAQ (reference sequence). TCRdb re-analysed the reads in MiXCR, keeping a single row per CDR3 protein. The table records more than 250,000 distinct CDR3 sequences, roughly 25% of them present only once. This specimen was cultured PBMCs, taken from culture after CMV antigen stimulation. This chain joins TRBV7-9 and TRBJ1-1, with 8 bases lining up with TRBD1. The source is a human donor in good health (CMV status not recorded). Some clones in this sample may be carry-over from other donors' samples. CDR3 sequence: CASSLGEAGGNLNTEAFF. Here the CDR3 DNA reads TGTGCCAGCAGCTTAGGGGAGGCAGGGGGCAATCTGAACACTGAAGCTTTCTTT.